The present TCR beta chain was sequenced within a study of cytomegalovirus exposure and HLA in healthy donors. Study conclusions and caveats: As was reported, the classifier diagnosed cytomegalovirus status with high specificity and sensitivity.

Note on this clone: Its specificity is not known.

It was with 60 Vbeta and 13 Jbeta primers that the PCR ran. Clones were read by immunoSEQ multiplex PCR, and TCRdb kept only the in-frame ones, dropping some. Of 200,000 to 250,000 clones in the sample, 65% to 85% were seen once. Germline V CDR1 and CDR2: SEHNR, FQNEAQ (reference sequence). The CDR3 is made up of 16 amino acids. V was shortened by 5 bases and J by 0 bases, with 14 bases between the two germline ends. Input material: PBMCs. This clonotype was sampled from a boy younger than 10 in good health and CMV-seronegative. This chain joins TRBV7-9 and TRBJ1-5; unclear D gene. The CDR3 DNA is TGTGCCAGCAGCATCGCCCAACACTATAGCAATCAGCCCCAGCATTTT. Protein: CASSIAQHYSNQPQHF.